The clone carrying this T cell receptor beta chain was recorded a few times. Its antigen is unknown. V dropped 12 bases and J dropped 0; count of bases not matched to a gene: 11. CDR3 length: 16 amino acids. The germline V gene encodes CDR1 KGHDR and CDR2 SFDVKD. These data originate in a study of read filtering for tumor transcriptome and immune sequencing. Study results and caveats: In IR-seq, single-read clonotypes were around four fifths of clonotypes but approximately 3.5% of reads.

This library used roughly 430 ng RNA and molecular barcoded adaptors spanning alpha/delta and beta/gamma chains. TCRdb re-analysed the reads in MiXCR, keeping a single row per CDR3 protein. The sample has about 37,000 distinct CDR3 sequences, 12% seen once. This clonotype was sampled from a donor aged 40 or older with multiple myeloma. The V and J genes are TRBV24-1 and TRBJ2-2; TRBD1 matches 8 bases. Source material: a population of CD138-negative cells sorted from bone marrow. CDR3 sequence reads: CAASRGQGPNTGELFF. CDR3 nucleotides: TGTGCCGCCTCGAGAGGACAGGGCCCGAACACCGGGGAGCTGTTTTTT.